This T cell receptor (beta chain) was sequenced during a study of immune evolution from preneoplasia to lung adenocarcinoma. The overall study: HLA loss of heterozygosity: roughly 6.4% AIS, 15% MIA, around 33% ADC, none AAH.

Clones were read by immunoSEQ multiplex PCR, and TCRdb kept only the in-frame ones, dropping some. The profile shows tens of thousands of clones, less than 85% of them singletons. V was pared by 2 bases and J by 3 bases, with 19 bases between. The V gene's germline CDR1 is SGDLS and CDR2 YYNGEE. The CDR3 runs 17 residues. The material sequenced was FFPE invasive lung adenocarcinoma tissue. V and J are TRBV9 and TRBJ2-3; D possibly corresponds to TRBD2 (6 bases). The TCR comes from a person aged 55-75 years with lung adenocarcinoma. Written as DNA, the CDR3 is TGTGCCAGCAGCGTTGATCCCGCGGGGCTGGGGACAGATACGCAGTATTTT. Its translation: CASSVDPAGLGTDTQYF.